This TCR beta chain emerged from a study of shared clonotypes between healthy human individuals. TCRdb's table, derived via immunoSEQ multiplex PCR, lists solely in-frame clones and lacks some. The sample gives 640,000 or so clones, approximately 79% of which show up once; about 1.8% is in the top ten. This clone was seen a single time. Its target is not known. This CDR3 spans 17 amino acids. In germline, CDR1 is SGHRS, CDR2 YFSETQ. V was trimmed by 7 bases and J by 5 bases, leaving 22 bases between them. Study-wide findings and caveats: Generally, naive subsets (rather than memory subsets) showed larger estimated richness.

The source material was memory CD4+ T cells sorted from blood. Subset indicated: CD45RA-negative fraction. The clonotype originates from a woman in her 30s in good health. The J gene is TRBJ2-6, the V gene TRBV5-1; no reliable D call. The CDR3 protein is CASPQRGSQSRANVLTF. CDR3 DNA: TGCGCCAGCCCACAGCGAGGTTCACAAAGTCGGGCCAACGTCCTGACTTTC.